These 20 T cell receptor beta chains were sequenced from one sample in a study of CD8+ T cells in alopecia areata. Reverse transcribed after extraction, RNA yielded cDNA as the sequencing template. Clones were sequenced by immunoSEQ multiplex PCR, and TCRdb holds only the in-frame ones, with some missing. Here the sample spans around 300,000 clones, roughly 63% being singletons. The treatment: oral pan-JAK inhibitor, 5-10 mg twice daily. The source was CD4+ T cells sorted from blood, collected between weeks 51 and 52, from a patient treated with tofacitinib. Receptor source: a human donor with alopecia areata.

This chain connects TRBV30 to TRBJ1-1; 7 bases align to TRBD1. The V gene's germline CDR1 is GTSNPN and CDR2 SVGIG (reference sequence). The CDR3 covers 13 residues. Trimming took 5 bases from V and 3 from J; bases not matched to a gene: 6. DNA for the CDR3: TGTGCCTGGCAAACAGGGGTCGACACTGAAGCTTTCTTT. The encoded protein is CAWQTGVDTEAFF. Full variable domain (missing parts from reference TRBV30 and TRBJ1-1): SQTIHQWPATLVQPVGSPLSLECTVEGTSNPNLYWYRQAAGRGLQLLFYSVGIGQISSEVPQNLSASRPQDRQFILSSKKLLLSDSGFYLCAWQTGVDTEAFFGQGTRLTVV.

The V call is TRBV7-2, the J call TRBJ2-1; D not certain. The V end lost 4 bases, the J end lost 10 bases, and 11 bases lay between the germline ends. Germline values: CDR1 SGHTA, CDR2 FQGNSA. The CDR3 length is 12 residues. DNA of the CDR3: TGTGCCAGCAGCTCTCTTACATTGGAGCAGTTCTTC. Its translation: CASSSLTLEQFF.

The chain has TRBV5-4 and TRBJ2-3; D unresolved. The CDR3 consists of 14 residues. Trimming shortened V by 0 bases and J by 2 bases, and 7 bases separated the two germline ends. The germline V gene has CDR1 SGHNT and CDR2 YYREEE (reference sequence). CDR3 DNA: TGTGCCAGCAGCTTGGAGGATTTCACAGATACGCAGTATTTT. This gives the protein CASSLEDFTDTQYF.

J is TRBJ2-6 and V is TRBV5-1, with a weak D call TRBD1 (6 bases). Germline CDR1 reads SGHRS; CDR2 reads YFSETQ. V lost 3 bases to trimming and J lost 0 bases, with 16 bases between them. The CDR3 is made up of 18 amino acids. The DNA of the CDR3 is TGCGCCAGCAGCTATTCCGGAACAGGGACCTCTGGGGCCAACGTCCTGACTTTC. This encodes CASSYSGTGTSGANVLTF.

V usage is TRBV2 and J usage is TRBJ1-2; tentatively, D is TRBD1 (5 bases). V lost 1 base, J lost 6 bases, and 9 bases lay in between. The CDR3 spans 13 residues. Per germline, CDR1 SNHLY and CDR2 FYNNEI. The CDR3 reads CASSEVRVDGYTF. The CDR3 nucleotides are TGTGCCAGCAGTGAAGTCAGGGTTGATGGCTACACCTTC.

The chain employs TRBV4-3 and TRBJ2-7; D is ambiguous. Per the germline V gene, CDR1 is LGHNA and CDR2 is YSLEER. The V end lost 1 base, the J end lost 4 bases, and 11 bases lay between the germline ends. This CDR3 spans 14 amino acids. CDR3: CASSQGRLSYEQYF. The CDR3 DNA reads as TGCGCCAGCAGCCAAGGAAGGCTATCGTACGAGCAGTACTTC.

Note on this clone: Other DNA sequences in this sample translate to the same CDR3. This sequence joins TRBV5-1 and TRBJ2-6; D is undetermined. The CDR3 is 14 residues long. Germline loops: CDR1 SGHRS, CDR2 YFSETQ. V lost 0 bases to trimming and J lost 2 bases, with 3 bases between them. CDR3 bases: TGCGCCAGCAGCTTGGTTGCTGGGGCCAACGTCCTGACTTTC. It specifies CASSLVAGANVLTF. Complete variable domain (other parts from reference TRBV5-1 and TRBJ2-6): KAGVTQTPRYLIKTRGQQVTLSCSPISGHRSVSWYQQTPGQGLQFLFEYFSETQRNKGNFPGRFSGRQFSNSRSEMNVSTLELGDSALYLCASSLVAGANVLTFGAGSRLTVL.

The genes are TRBV29-1 and TRBJ2-1; maybe TRBD2 (6 bases). The CDR3 loop spans 14 amino acids. Germline CDR1 and CDR2: SQVTM and ANQGSEA. V was pared by 6 bases and J by 0 bases, with 12 bases between. The DNA of the CDR3 is TGCAGCGTGGACGGGACTCACTCCTACAATGAGCAGTTCTTC. It yields the protein CSVDGTHSYNEQFF.

The table lists this clone with a count of one. This rearrangement joins TRBV30 to TRBJ2-7; TRBD1 matches at 8 bases. The germline CDR1 and CDR2 sequences are GTSNPN and SVGIG (reference sequence). CDR3 length: 12 amino acids. With V trimmed by 7 bases and J by 6 bases, 8 bases remained unmatched. For the CDR3, the DNA is TGTGCCTCCGGACAGGGCCGGCTCGAGCAGTACTTC. Protein product: CASGQGRLEQYF.

This chain joins TRBV5-1 and TRBJ2-5, with 9 bases fitting TRBD2. Looked up from germline, CDR1 is SGHRS and CDR2 is YFSETQ. The CDR3 is 16 residues long. Losses at the gene ends were 3 bases for V and 7 bases for J; bases not matched to a gene: 13. CDR3 region: CASSSGRTSVSGTQYF. CDR3 bases: TGCGCCAGCAGCTCGGGCCGGACTAGCGTCTCGGGGACCCAGTACTTC. Based on the CDR3 plus reference TRBV5-1 and TRBJ2-5, the full variable domain is KAGVTQTPRYLIKTRGQQVTLSCSPISGHRSVSWYQQTPGQGLQFLFEYFSETQRNKGNFPGRFSGRQFSNSRSEMNVSTLELGDSALYLCASSSGRTSVSGTQYFGPGTRLLVL.

This clone appeared once. The V call is TRBV29-1, the J call TRBJ1-5; no clear D gene. This CDR3 has 12 amino acids. CDR1 SQVTM and CDR2 ANQGSEA come from the germline V gene. Trimming removed 5 bases from V and 5 bases from J, with 10 bases in between. Written as DNA, the CDR3 is TGCAGCGTTTCGGACGGGTATCAGCCCCAGCATTTT. This encodes CSVSDGYQPQHF. Using reference TRBV29-1 and TRBJ1-5 for the parts outside the CDR3, the full variable domain is SAVISQKPSRDICQRGTSLTIQCQVDSQVTMMFWYRQQPGQSLTLIATANQGSEATYESGFVIDKFPISRPNLTFSTLTVSNMSPEDSSIYLCSVSDGYQPQHFGDGTRLSIL.

This clone was detected once. The chain recombines TRBV29-1 with TRBJ2-5; D call uncertain. This CDR3 has 12 amino acids. From germline, CDR1 is SQVTM and CDR2 ANQGSEA. Trimming took 7 bases from V and 4 from J, leaving 13 bases between them. The CDR3 here is CSAHLVRETQYF. Written as DNA, the CDR3 is TGCAGCGCTCACCTGGTGAGAGAGACCCAGTACTTC.

The chain carries TRBV4-1 and TRBJ2-5; D is undetermined. Looked up from germline, CDR1 is MGHRA and CDR2 is YSYEKL. V was clipped by 0 bases and J by 2 bases, with 10 bases between them. CDR3 size: 15 residues. The CDR3 protein is CASSQDLQRQETQYF. The CDR3 coding sequence is TGCGCCAGCAGCCAAGATTTACAGAGGCAAGAGACCCAGTACTTC.

The chain employs TRBV5-4 and TRBJ2-1; maybe TRBD2 (6 bases). The CDR3 extends over 16 amino acids. Germline values: CDR1 SGHNT, CDR2 YYREEE (reference sequence). The germline V and J ends were trimmed by 4 bases and 9 bases, with 23 bases remaining between them. The CDR3 coding sequence is TGTGCCAGCAGCGGAACCGGGACTCAATGGATCGGTGAGCAGTTCTTC. As protein: CASSGTGTQWIGEQFF.

The CDR3 DNA reads as TGTGCCAGCAGAGCCCGGGACGGACCCAATCAGCCCCAGCATTTT. Protein: CASRARDGPNQPQHF. This chain connects TRBV7-8 to TRBJ1-5, with D possibly TRBD1 on 5 matching bases. The germline V gene encodes CDR1 SGHVS and CDR2 FQNEAQ. Trimming shortened V by 6 bases and J by 3 bases, and 15 bases separated the two germline ends. The CDR3 runs 15 residues.

The sample holds one count of this clone. The gene calls are TRBV15 and TRBJ1-6; no firm D call. Trimming removed 1 base at V and 14 bases at J, with 9 bases between. The germline gives CDR1 LNHNV, CDR2 YYDKDF (reference sequence). The CDR3 is 12 amino acids. The CDR3 spells CATSRVEGTLHF. CDR3 in DNA: TGTGCCACCAGCAGAGTTGAGGGTACCCTCCACTTT.

In this sample, this clone turned up a few times. A much larger clonotype is one base distant, so this may be a read error. Other DNA variants within this sample encode the same CDR3. V and J are TRBV5-1 and TRBJ2-3; D is unclear. This CDR3 comprises 11 residues. V was pared by 4 bases and J by 2 bases, with 2 bases between. Germline values: CDR1 SGHRS, CDR2 YFSETQ. CDR3 loop: CASSLTDTQYF. The CDR3 nucleotides read TGCGCCAGCAGCCTCACAGATACGCAGTATTTT.

This clone was found a few times. V usage is TRBV29-1 and J usage is TRBJ2-3; D might be TRBD2 (6 bases). In germline, CDR1 is SQVTM, CDR2 ANQGSEA. Trimming left V 3 bases short and J 6 bases short, with 13 bases between. The length of the CDR3 is 13 residues. The CDR3 loop is CSVDTLAGDTQYF. The CDR3, as DNA: TGCAGCGTTGACACTCTTGCGGGGGATACGCAGTATTTT.

The sample holds a few counts of this clone. This rearrangement joins TRBV28 to TRBJ1-2; D gene unclear. CDR3 length: 14 residues. Germline CDR1 and CDR2: MDHEN and SYDVKM. V was shortened by 4 bases and J by 8 bases, with 17 bases between the two germline ends. The CDR3 sequence is CASSSFTGVKGYTF. The CDR3 DNA follows: TGTGCCAGCAGTTCCTTCACTGGGGTAAAGGGCTACACCTTC.

This clone showed up just a few times. The rearrangement links TRBV9 to TRBJ2-7; D is undetermined. The germline gives CDR1 SGDLS, CDR2 YYNGEE. The CDR3 is 15 residues long. V lost 4 bases and J 0 bases, leaving 14 bases between the germline ends. This CDR3 is CASSPRGVNSYEQYF. The CDR3 bases are TGTGCCAGCAGCCCGAGAGGAGTAAACTCCTACGAGCAGTACTTC.